This TCR beta chain appears in the sequencing data of a study of shared clonotypes between healthy human individuals. The wider study: Aged 18 to 49, the donors were a couple of women and three men. Study-wide results and caveats: Approximately 4.5% was the fraction of naive CD4 clonotypes found shared across several donors. Donor scarcity curtailed the genetic and exposure-history diversity represented herein.

Clones were sequenced by immunoSEQ multiplex PCR, and TCRdb holds only the in-frame ones, with some missing. The sample has over a million clones; approximately 80% are singletons. CD4+ cells underwent separation, giving CD45RA+ naive and CD45RA-negative memory subsets. Details on this clone: Antigen unknown. In the same sample, other DNA sequences code for this CDR3.

The length of the CDR3 is 15 residues. Germline V CDR1 and CDR2: SGDLS, YYNGEE. V trimming: 0 bases; J trimming: 4 bases; junction bases outside the gene matches: 3. This TCR derives from a young man in good health. Some clones in this sample may be carry-over from other donors' samples. Sequenced input: memory CD4+ T cells from PBMCs. Subset of the sample: CD45RA-negative fraction. The rearrangement links TRBV9 to TRBJ2-1; 8 positions match TRBD2. CDR3 sequence reads: CASSVAGGPYNEQFF. DNA of the CDR3: TGTGCCAGCAGCGTAGCGGGAGGGCCGTACAATGAGCAGTTCTTC.